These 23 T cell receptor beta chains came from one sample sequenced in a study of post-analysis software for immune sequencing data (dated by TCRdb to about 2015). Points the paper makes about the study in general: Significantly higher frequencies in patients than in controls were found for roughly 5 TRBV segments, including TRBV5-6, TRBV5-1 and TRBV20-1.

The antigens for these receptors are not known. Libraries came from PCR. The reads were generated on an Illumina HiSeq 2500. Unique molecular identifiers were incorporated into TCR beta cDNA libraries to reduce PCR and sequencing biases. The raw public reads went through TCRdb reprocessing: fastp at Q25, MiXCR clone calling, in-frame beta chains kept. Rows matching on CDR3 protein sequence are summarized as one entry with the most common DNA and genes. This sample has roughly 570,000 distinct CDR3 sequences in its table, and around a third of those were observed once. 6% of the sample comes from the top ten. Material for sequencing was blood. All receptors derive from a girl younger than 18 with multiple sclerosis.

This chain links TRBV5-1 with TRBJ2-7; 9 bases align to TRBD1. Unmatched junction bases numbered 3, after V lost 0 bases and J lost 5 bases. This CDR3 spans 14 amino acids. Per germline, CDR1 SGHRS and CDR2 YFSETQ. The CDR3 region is CASSLGDREDEQYF. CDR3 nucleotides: TGCGCCAGCAGCTTGGGGGACAGGGAAGACGAGCAGTACTTC.

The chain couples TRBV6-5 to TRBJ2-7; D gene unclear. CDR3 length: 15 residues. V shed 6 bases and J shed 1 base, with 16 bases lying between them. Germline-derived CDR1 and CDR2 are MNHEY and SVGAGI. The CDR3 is CASRRTAVGSYEQYF. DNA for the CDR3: TGTGCCAGCAGGAGGACGGCCGTTGGGTCCTACGAGCAGTACTTC.

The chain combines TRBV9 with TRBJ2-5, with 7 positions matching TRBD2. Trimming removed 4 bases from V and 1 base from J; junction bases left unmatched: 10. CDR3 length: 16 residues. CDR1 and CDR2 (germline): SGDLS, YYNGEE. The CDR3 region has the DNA TGTGCCAGCAGCACACTAGCGCCCAACCTCCAAGAGACCCAGTACTTC. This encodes CASSTLAPNLQETQYF.

The CDR3 spells CASSLEERGMGLNYGYTF. The CDR3 region has the DNA TGTGCCAGCAGTTTAGAGGAGAGGGGAATGGGTTTGAACTATGGCTACACCTTC. The V call is TRBV28, the J call TRBJ1-2; perhaps TRBD1 as D (5 bases). There are 18 residues in the CDR3. V lost 2 bases, J lost 2 bases, and 21 bases lay in between. Per the germline V gene, CDR1 is MDHEN and CDR2 is SYDVKM.

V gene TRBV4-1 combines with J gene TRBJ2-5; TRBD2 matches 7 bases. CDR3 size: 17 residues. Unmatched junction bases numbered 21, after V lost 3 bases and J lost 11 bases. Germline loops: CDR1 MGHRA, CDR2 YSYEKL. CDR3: CASSHLGRTRFDNEQYF. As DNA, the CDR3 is TGCGCCAGCAGCCACCTAGGGAGGACTAGGTTCGACAATGAGCAGTACTTC.

The CDR3 is CASSTPDREGQPQHF. The CDR3 nucleotides are TGTGCCAGTAGTACTCCGGACAGGGAGGGTCAGCCCCAGCATTTT. V and J are TRBV19 and TRBJ1-5; 8 positions match TRBD1. J gave up 6 bases and V 4 bases, and 8 bases lay outside the gene matches. Germline CDR1 and CDR2: LNHDA and SQIVND (reference sequence). CDR3 size: 15 residues.

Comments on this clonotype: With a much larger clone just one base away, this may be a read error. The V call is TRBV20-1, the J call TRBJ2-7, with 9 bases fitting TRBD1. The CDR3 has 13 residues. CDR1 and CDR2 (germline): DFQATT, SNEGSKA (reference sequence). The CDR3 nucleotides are TGCAGTGCCCTGGACAGGGGCTCCCACGAGCAGTACTTC. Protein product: CSALDRGSHEQYF.

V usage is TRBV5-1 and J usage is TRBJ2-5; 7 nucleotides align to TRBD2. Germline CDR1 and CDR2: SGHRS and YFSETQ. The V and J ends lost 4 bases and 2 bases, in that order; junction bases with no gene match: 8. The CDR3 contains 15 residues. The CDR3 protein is CASSPIGTKQETQYF. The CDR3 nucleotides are TGCGCCAGCAGCCCAATCGGGACTAAGCAAGAGACCCAGTACTTC.

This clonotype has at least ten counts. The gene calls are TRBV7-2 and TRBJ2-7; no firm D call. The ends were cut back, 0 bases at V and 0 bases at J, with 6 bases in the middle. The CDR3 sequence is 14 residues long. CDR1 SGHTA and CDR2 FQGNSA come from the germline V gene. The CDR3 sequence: CASSLAGNSYEQYF. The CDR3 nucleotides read TGTGCCAGCAGCTTAGCGGGAAACTCCTACGAGCAGTACTTC.

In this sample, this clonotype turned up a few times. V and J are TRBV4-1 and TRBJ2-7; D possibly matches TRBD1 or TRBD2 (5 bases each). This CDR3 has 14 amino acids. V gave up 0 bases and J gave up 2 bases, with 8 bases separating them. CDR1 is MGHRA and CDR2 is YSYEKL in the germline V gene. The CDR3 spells CASSQDRGAYEQYF. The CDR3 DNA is TGCGCCAGCAGCCAAGATCGAGGGGCCTACGAGCAGTACTTC.

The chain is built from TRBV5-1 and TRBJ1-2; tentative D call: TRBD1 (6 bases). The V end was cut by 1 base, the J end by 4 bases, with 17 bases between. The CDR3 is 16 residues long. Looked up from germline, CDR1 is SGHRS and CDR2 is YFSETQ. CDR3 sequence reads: CASSLFSQGPIYGYTF. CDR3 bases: TGCGCCAGCAGCTTGTTTTCGCAGGGGCCTATCTATGGCTACACCTTC.

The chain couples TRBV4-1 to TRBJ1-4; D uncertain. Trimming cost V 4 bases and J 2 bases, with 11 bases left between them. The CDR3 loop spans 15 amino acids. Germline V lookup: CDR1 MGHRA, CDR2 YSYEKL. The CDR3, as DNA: TGCGCCAGCAGCCGACACGGGCAGACTAATGAAAAACTGTTTTTT. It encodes CASSRHGQTNEKLFF.

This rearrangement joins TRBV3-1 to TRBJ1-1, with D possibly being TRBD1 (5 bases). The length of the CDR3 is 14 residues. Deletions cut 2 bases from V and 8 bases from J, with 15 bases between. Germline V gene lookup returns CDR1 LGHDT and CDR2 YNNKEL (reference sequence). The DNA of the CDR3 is TGTGCCAGCAGCCAACGGCAGGGAGAGGCGGAAGCTTTCTTT. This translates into CASSQRQGEAEAFF.

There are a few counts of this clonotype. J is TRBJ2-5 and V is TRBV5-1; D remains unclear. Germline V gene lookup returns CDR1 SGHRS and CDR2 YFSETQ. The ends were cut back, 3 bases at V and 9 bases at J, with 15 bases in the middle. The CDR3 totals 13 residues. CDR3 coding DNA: TGCGCCAGCAGCTCTCTAAGTTCTGCGGCCCAGTACTTC. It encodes CASSSLSSAAQYF.

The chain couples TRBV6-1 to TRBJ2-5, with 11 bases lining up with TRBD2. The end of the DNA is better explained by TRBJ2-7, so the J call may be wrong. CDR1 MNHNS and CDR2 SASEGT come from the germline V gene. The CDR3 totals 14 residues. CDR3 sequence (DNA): TGTGCCAGCATACTAGCGGGGGCTCGTTACGAGCAGTACTTC. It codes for CASILAGARYEQYF.

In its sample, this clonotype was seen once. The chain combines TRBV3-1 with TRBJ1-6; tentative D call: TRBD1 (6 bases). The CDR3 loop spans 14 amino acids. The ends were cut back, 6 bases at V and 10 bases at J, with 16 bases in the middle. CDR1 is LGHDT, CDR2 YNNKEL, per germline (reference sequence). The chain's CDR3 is CASRHRAPSSPLHF. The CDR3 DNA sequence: TGTGCCAGCAGACACAGGGCCCCCAGCTCACCCCTCCACTTT.

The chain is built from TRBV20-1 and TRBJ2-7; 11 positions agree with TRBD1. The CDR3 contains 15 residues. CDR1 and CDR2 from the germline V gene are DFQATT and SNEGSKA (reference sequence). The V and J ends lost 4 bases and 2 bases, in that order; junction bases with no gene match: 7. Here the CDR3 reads CSATSRDRGTYEQYF. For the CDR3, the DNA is TGCAGTGCTACTTCCCGGGACAGGGGGACCTACGAGCAGTACTTC.

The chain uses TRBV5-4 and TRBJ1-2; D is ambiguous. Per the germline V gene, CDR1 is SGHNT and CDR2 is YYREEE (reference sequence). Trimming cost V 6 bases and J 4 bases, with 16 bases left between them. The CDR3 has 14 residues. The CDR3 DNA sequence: TGTGCCAGCACCTACCAAGGACCGGGCTATGGCTACACCTTC. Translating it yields CASTYQGPGYGYTF.

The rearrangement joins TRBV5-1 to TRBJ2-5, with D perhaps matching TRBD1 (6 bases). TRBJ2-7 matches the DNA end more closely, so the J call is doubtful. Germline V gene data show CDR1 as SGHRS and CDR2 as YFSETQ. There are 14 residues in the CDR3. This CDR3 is CASSLVTGSGEQYF. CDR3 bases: TGCGCCAGCAGCTTGGTCACAGGGTCAGGCGAGCAGTACTTC.

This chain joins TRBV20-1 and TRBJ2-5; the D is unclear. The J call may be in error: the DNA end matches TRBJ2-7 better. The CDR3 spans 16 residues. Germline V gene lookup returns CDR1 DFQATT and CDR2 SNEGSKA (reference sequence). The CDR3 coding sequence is TGCAGTGCGAACCCTTTGTCAGTTATTCACTCCTACGAGCAGTACTTC. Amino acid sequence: CSANPLSVIHSYEQYF.

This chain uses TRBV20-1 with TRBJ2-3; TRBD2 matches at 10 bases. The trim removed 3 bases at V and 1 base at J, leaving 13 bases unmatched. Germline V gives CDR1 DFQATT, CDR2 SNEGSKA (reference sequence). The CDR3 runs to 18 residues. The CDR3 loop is CSASPLALAGAGTDTQYF. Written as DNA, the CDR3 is TGCAGTGCTAGCCCCCTCGCCCTAGCGGGGGCCGGCACAGATACGCAGTATTTT.

CDR3 bases: TGTGCCAGCAGTCCCCGGGGACAGGGTTTCTATGGCTACACCTTC. This gives the protein CASSPRGQGFYGYTF. This chain links TRBV2 with TRBJ1-2, with TRBD1 identical over 9 bases. Germline values: CDR1 SNHLY, CDR2 FYNNEI. The junction had 8 bases not matched to a gene; V was cut back by 5 bases and J by 4 bases. CDR3 length: 15 residues.

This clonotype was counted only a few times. The CDR3 region is CASSPHRDRVTYNEQFF. The CDR3, as DNA: TGTGCCAGCAGTCCCCACCGGGACAGGGTTACCTACAATGAGCAGTTCTTC. The rearrangement uses TRBV27 and TRBJ2-1, with 9 positions matching TRBD1. The germline CDR1 and CDR2 sequences are MNHEY and SMNVEV (reference sequence). V shed 5 bases, J shed 2 bases, and the junction held 10 bases outside the gene matches. This CDR3 contains 17 residues.